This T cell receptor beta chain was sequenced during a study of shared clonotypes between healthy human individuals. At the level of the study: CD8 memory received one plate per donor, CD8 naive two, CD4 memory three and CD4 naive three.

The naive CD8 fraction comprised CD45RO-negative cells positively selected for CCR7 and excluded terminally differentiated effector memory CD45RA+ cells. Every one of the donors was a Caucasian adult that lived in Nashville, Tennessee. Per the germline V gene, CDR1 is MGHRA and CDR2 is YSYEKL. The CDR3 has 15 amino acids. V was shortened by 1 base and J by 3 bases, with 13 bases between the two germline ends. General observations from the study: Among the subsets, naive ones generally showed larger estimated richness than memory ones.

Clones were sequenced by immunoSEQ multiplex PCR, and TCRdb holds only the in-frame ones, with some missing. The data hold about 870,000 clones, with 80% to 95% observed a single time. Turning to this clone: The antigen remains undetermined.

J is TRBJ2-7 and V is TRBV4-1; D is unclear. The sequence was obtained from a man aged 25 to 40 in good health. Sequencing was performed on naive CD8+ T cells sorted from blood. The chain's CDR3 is CASSQVFSTYYEQYF. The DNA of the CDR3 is TGCGCCAGCAGCCAAGTTTTCTCAACCTACTACGAGCAGTACTTC.